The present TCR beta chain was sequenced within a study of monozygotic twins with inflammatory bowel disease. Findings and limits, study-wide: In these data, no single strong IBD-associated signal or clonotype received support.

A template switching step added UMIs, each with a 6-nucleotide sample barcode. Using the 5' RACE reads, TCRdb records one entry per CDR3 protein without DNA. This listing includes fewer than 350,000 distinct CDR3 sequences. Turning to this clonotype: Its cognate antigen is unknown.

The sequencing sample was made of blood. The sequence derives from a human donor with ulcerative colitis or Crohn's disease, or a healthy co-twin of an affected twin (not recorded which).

Here the CDR3 reads CASRGLAGPSSYNEQFF. The chain combines TRBV5-1 with TRBJ2-1; TCRdb's D call of TRBD2 is untestable without DNA. Germline V lookup: CDR1 SGHRS, CDR2 YFSETQ. This CDR3 contains 17 residues.